Listed below are T cell receptor beta chains from one sample, sequenced in a study of shared clonotypes between healthy human individuals. Sequencing was performed with immunoSEQ multiplex PCR; in TCRdb, only in-frame clones are kept and a portion is missing. The data hold about 2.3 million clones, with more than 85% observed a single time. What was sequenced was naive CD4+ T cells from PBMCs. Receptors originate from a young man in good health. Some clones in this sample may be carry-over from other donors' samples. CDR3s include the opening cysteine and the closing phenylalanine or tryptophan. A D gene is named only where the DNA matches it firmly. Clone size, where shown, is once, few, many, or a class for clones that have expanded.

d_gene	len	v_gene	abundance	j_gene	CDR3nt	CDR3aa
NA	12	TRBV4-2	NA	TRBJ1-2	TGTGCCAGCAGCCAAGAAGGGGGTGGCTACACCTTC	CASSQEGGGYTF
NA	12	TRBV6-5	NA	TRBJ1-1	TGTGCCAGCAGTTACCTCGGATTGGAGGCTTTCTTT	CASSYLGLEAFF
TRBD2	16	TRBV19	once	TRBJ2-7	TGTGCCAGTAGTGCGGAACTAGCGGGAGGGTCCTACGAGCAGTACTTC	CASSAELAGGSYEQYF
TRBD2	14	TRBV5-4	NA	TRBJ2-7	TGTGCCAGCAGCTTCGGCGGGAGAGGATACGAGCAGTACTTC	CASSFGGRGYEQYF
TRBD2	16	TRBV11-2	NA	TRBJ2-1	TGTGCCAGCAGCTTAGGAACAGCGGGAGGTGGGAATGAGCAGTTCTTC	CASSLGTAGGGNEQFF
TRBD2	17	TRBV5-4	NA	TRBJ2-3	TGTGCCAGCAGCTCTGGACTAGCGGGAGGGGTGGCAGATACGCAGTATTTT	CASSSGLAGGVADTQYF
TRBD1	15	TRBV7-8	NA	TRBJ1-5	TGTGCCAGCAGCTTAGCCCGGACAGGGGAGCGGCCCCAGCATTTT	CASSLARTGERPQHF
TRBD2	16	TRBV7-8	NA	TRBJ2-3	TGTGCCAGCAGCCTGACTAGCGGAACCAGCACAGATACGCAGTATTTT	CASSLTSGTSTDTQYF
NA	16	TRBV7-2	NA	TRBJ1-3	TGTGCCAGCAGCCCCGGGCCGTGGGGTTACGGAAACACCATATATTTT	CASSPGPWGYGNTIYF
TRBD1	14	TRBV5-1	NA	TRBJ2-1	TGCGCCAGCAGCCCCGGACAGGGGAACAATGAGCAGTTCTTC	CASSPGQGNNEQFF
TRBD2	17	TRBV7-8	NA	TRBJ2-2	TGTGCCAGCAGCTGGGGACTAGCGGGAGTGGACACCGGGGAGCTGTTTTTT	CASSWGLAGVDTGELFF
NA	14	TRBV2	NA	TRBJ1-2	TGTGCCTCCTCCTTTGGACAGACTAACTATGGCTACACCTTC	CASSFGQTNYGYTF
NA	15	TRBV5-1	few	TRBJ1-5	TGCGCCAGCAGCTTGGCAGACAGTAGCAATCAGCCCCAGCATTTT	CASSLADSSNQPQHF
TRBD2	15	TRBV11-2	once	TRBJ2-7	TGTGCCAGCAGCTTTAGCGGGAGGGGCTCCTACGAGCAGTACTTC	CASSFSGRGSYEQYF